This entry lists 14 T cell receptor beta chains sequenced from one sample in a study of CD8 T cells in Susac syndrome. A quantity of roughly 0.5 to 1 ug RNA underwent reverse transcription using random hexamers. One entry per CDR3 protein, called by TCRdb with MiXCR from the immunoSEQ multiplex PCR reads. The sample holds tens of thousands of distinct CDR3 sequences, 90% to 95% seen once. Sequencing was done on a sample of CD4+ T cells from PBMCs. The origin of the receptors is a human donor with Susac syndrome.

This clonotype came up a few times. The V call is TRBV2, the J call TRBJ1-1; tentatively, D is TRBD1 (5 bases). Trimming stripped 11 bases from V and 3 bases from J, with 10 bases between. CDR3 length equals 11 residues. Germline V lookup: CDR1 SNHLY, CDR2 FYNNEI. The CDR3 DNA reads TGTGCCGTCCTAGGGGACACTGAAGCTTTCTTT. Amino acid sequence: CAVLGDTEAFF.

V and J are TRBV19 and TRBJ1-1; D might be TRBD1 (6 bases). V lost 6 bases and J 5 bases, leaving 19 bases between the germline ends. Per germline, CDR1 LNHDA and CDR2 SQIVND (reference sequence). The CDR3 is made up of 15 amino acids. The CDR3 bases are TGTGCCAGTAGCACCTTAAGCACAGGGAGGACTGAAGCTTTCTTT. Protein: CASSTLSTGRTEAFF.

The table lists this clonotype with a count of one. This chain uses TRBV20-1 with TRBJ1-5; D might be TRBD1 (5 bases). This CDR3 contains 14 residues. V lost 3 bases, J lost 2 bases, and 11 bases lay in between. Germline loops: CDR1 DFQATT, CDR2 SNEGSKA (reference sequence). CDR3 in DNA: TGCAGTGCTAGTGGGGGGGGTCGCAATCAGCCCCAGCATTTT. Amino acid sequence: CSASGGGRNQPQHF.

The CDR3 here is CASSFSGAQFF. In nucleotides, the CDR3 is TGTGCCAGCAGTTTTAGCGGGGCGCAGTTCTTC. The chain carries TRBV12-3 or TRBV12-4 and TRBJ2-1; the match to TRBD2 covers 8 bases. Trimming cost V 3 bases and J 12 bases; bases outside gene matches: 1. The CDR3 spans 11 residues.

The V and J genes are TRBV7-2 and TRBJ1-2; D is undetermined. The CDR3 is 13 amino acids. V dropped 3 bases and J dropped 4 bases, with 9 bases sitting between them. CDR1 is SGHTA, CDR2 FQGNSA, per germline. CDR3 amino acids: CASSLEFGYGYTF. CDR3 nucleotides: TGTGCCAGCAGCTTGGAGTTCGGCTATGGCTACACCTTC.

This clonotype has a single count. The gene calls are TRBV11-2 and TRBJ2-5; possible D gene TRBD2, 5 bases. The CDR3 runs 15 residues. Deletions cut 4 bases from V and 5 bases from J, with 17 bases between. Germline CDR1 is SGHAT and CDR2 is FQNNGV. The CDR3 DNA follows: TGTGCCAGCAGCTCCCTCCCGGTTTCGGGGGAGACCCAGTACTTC. Translation gives CASSSLPVSGETQYF.

The chain couples TRBV2 to TRBJ1-4, with TRBD1 matching over 7 bases. The V gene's germline CDR1 is SNHLY and CDR2 FYNNEI. V was clipped by 1 base and J by 5 bases; unmatched bases: 4. This CDR3 has 15 residues. The CDR3 loop reads CASSEEGTANEKLFF. CDR3 coding DNA: TGTGCCAGCAGTGAAGAAGGGACAGCGAATGAAAAACTGTTTTTT. The complete variable domain, with remaining parts taken from reference TRBV2 and TRBJ1-4, reads EPEVTQTPSHQVTQMGQEVILRCVPISNHLYFYWYRQILGQKVEFLVSFYNNEISEKSEIFDDQFSVERPDGSNFTLKIRSTKLEDSAMYFCASSEEGTANEKLFFGSGTQLSVL.

This chain connects TRBV5-6 to TRBJ2-5; TRBD2 aligns across 9 bases. CDR1 is SGHDT, CDR2 YYEEEE, per germline. The V gene end was trimmed by 1 base and the J gene end by 4 bases; junction bases not matched to a gene: 5. The CDR3 totals 15 residues. The CDR3 here is CASSLCGGAGETQYF. CDR3 in DNA: TGTGCCAGCAGCTTGTGCGGGGGGGCGGGAGAGACCCAGTACTTC. Full variable domain (remainder filled in from reference TRBV5-6 and TRBJ2-5): DAGVTQSPTHLIKTRGQQVTLRCSPKSGHDTVSWYQQALGQGPQFIFQYYEEEERQRGNFPDRFSGHQFPNYSSELNVNALLLGDSALYLCASSLCGGAGETQYFGPGTRLLVL.

V and J are TRBV5-1 and TRBJ2-4; D ambiguous. Trimming shortened V by 0 bases and J by 0 bases, and 4 bases separated the two germline ends. Per the germline V gene, CDR1 is SGHRS and CDR2 is YFSETQ. The length of the CDR3 is 14 residues. This CDR3 reads CASSLGGAKNIQYF. The CDR3 DNA follows: TGCGCCAGCAGCTTGGGGGGAGCCAAAAACATTCAGTACTTC.

This chain connects TRBV7-9 to TRBJ2-7; 9 bases align to TRBD1. Germline V lookup: CDR1 SEHNR, CDR2 FQNEAQ (reference sequence). The CDR3 loop spans 13 amino acids. V lost 3 bases to trimming and J lost 3 bases; unmatched junction nucleotides: 0. The chain's CDR3 is CASSLTGGYEQYF. CDR3 bases: TGTGCCAGCAGCTTGACAGGGGGCTACGAGCAGTACTTC.

The rearrangement joins TRBV6-2 or TRBV6-3 to TRBJ1-5; D is unclear. Trimming removed 1 base from V and 0 bases from J, with 1 base in between. This CDR3 has 13 amino acids. Germline CDR1 reads MNHEY; CDR2 reads SVGEGT. The CDR3 DNA reads TGTGCCAGCAGTTACTTTAGCAATCAGCCCCAGCATTTT. This codes for CASSYFSNQPQHF.

The J gene is TRBJ1-1, the V gene TRBV12-3 or TRBV12-4; 8 nucleotides align to TRBD1. The length of the CDR3 is 14 residues. V lost 7 bases, J lost 4 bases, and 8 bases stayed unmatched. The CDR3 sequence is CASKHRGGSTEAFF. CDR3 in DNA: TGTGCCAGCAAACACAGGGGGGGGTCCACTGAAGCTTTCTTT.

The rearrangement joins TRBV6-5 to TRBJ1-2; 7 bases are shared with TRBD1. Germline V gene sequence: CDR1 MNHEY, CDR2 SVGAGI. The CDR3 consists of 14 residues. The J segment lost 4 bases and the V segment lost 6 bases, leaving 8 bases of the junction unmatched. CDR3 in amino acids: CASRRQGGIYGYTF. The CDR3, as DNA: TGTGCCAGCAGAAGACAGGGCGGAATCTATGGCTACACCTTC.

This rearrangement joins TRBV5-1 to TRBJ2-2; TRBD1 might be the D (6 bases). With 2 bases removed from V and 0 bases from J, the gap between germline ends came to 11 bases. Germline V gives CDR1 SGHRS, CDR2 YFSETQ. The CDR3 is made up of 16 amino acids. DNA of the CDR3: TGCGCCAGCAGCTTAGGGACATACGCGAACACCGGGGAGCTGTTTTTT. The encoded protein is CASSLGTYANTGELFF.